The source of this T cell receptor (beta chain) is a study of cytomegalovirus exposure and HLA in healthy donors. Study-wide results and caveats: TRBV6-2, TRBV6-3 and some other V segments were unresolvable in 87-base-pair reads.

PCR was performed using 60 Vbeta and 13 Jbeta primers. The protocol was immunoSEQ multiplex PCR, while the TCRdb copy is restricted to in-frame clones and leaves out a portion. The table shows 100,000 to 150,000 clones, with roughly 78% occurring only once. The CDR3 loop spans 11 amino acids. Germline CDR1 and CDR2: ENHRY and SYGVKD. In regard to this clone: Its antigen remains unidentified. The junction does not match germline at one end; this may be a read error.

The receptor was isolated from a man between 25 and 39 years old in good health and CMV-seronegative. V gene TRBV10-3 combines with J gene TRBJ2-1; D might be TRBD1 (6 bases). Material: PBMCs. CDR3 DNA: TGTGCCATCAGTGAAGGGACATTCCATCTCTTC. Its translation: CAISEGTFHLF.